This is a list of T cell receptor beta chains from one sample in a study of radiation and T cells in renal cell carcinoma. Assay used: immunoSEQ multiplex PCR; TCRdb lists only in-frame clones, some missing. The data contain about 130,000 clones, 81% of them singletons. This material consisted of blood, taken from a patient whose treatment included radiotherapy and nephrectomy. The receptors shown here come from a man over 45 with renal cell carcinoma. Each CDR3 is given with its conserved first and last residue. The D gene is left open where the match is weak. The size field is filled for only some rows; it gives once, few, many or a size class.

.	TRBV19	TRBJ2-5	TRBD2	TGTGCCTCCCGGGTAGCGGGAGTAGAGACCCAGTACTTC	CASRVAGVETQYF
.	TRBV5-1	TRBJ1-6	.	TGCGCCAGCAGCTTACAGGGCGACTATAATTCACCCCTCCACTTT	CASSLQGDYNSPLHF
.	TRBV7-2	TRBJ2-1	TRBD2	TGTGCCAGCAGCTCCTCTAGCGGGAACGACAATGAGCAGTTCTTC	CASSSSSGNDNEQFF
once	TRBV18	TRBJ1-2	TRBD1	TGTGCCAGCTCCCCCGGACAGGGGAGAGGCTACACCTTC	CASSPGQGRGYTF
.	TRBV20-1	TRBJ1-2	.	TGCAGTGCTAACGGGCAATATGGCTACACCTTC	CSANGQYGYTF
.	TRBV5-1	TRBJ2-7	.	TGCGCCAGCAGCTTGAGGGGGGGCGGCTACGAGCAGTACTTC	CASSLRGGGYEQYF
few	TRBV5-1	TRBJ2-3	.	TGCGCCAGCAGCTTCCAGCAGGGGGGATCAGATACGCAGTATTTT	CASSFQQGGSDTQYF
.	TRBV6-5	TRBJ2-7	TRBD1	TGTGCCAGCAGACCGAGCCGGGACAGATACGAGCAGTACTTC	CASRPSRDRYEQYF
.	TRBV7-3	TRBJ2-7	TRBD2	TGTGCCAGCAGCCCACCCTGGACTAGCGGGGGGGCGACCTACGAGCAGTACTTC	CASSPPWTSGGATYEQYF
.	TRBV7-9	TRBJ2-7	TRBD1	TGTGCCAGCAGCTTACTCACAGGGGCGGCCTACGAGCAGTACTTC	CASSLLTGAAYEQYF
.	TRBV7-7	TRBJ2-1	TRBD2	TGTGCTAGCAGCAATGAGCGGGAGGGATACAATGAGCAGTTCTTC	CASSNEREGYNEQFF
.	TRBV11-3	TRBJ2-7	.	TGTGCCAGCAGCTTAGGCCCGGTTCCGACCTACGAGCAGTACTTC	CASSLGPVPTYEQYF
.	TRBV15	TRBJ2-7	.	TGTGCCACCAGCAGAGATGGCAGGGTGAACGAGCAGTACTTC	CATSRDGRVNEQYF
.	TRBV6-5	TRBJ2-5	.	TGTGCCAGCAGGAGGTTGATCTGGGAGACCCAGTACTTC	CASRRLIWETQYF
once	TRBV11-3	TRBJ2-1	.	TGTGCCAGCAGCTCTCCGGGAATTAACAATGAGCAGTTCTTC	CASSSPGINNEQFF
.	TRBV6-1	TRBJ2-7	TRBD2	TGTGCCAGCAGGGAAGGGACTAGCGGGGGAAAAAGCTCCTACGAGCAGTACTTC	CASREGTSGGKSSYEQYF
.	TRBV5-6	TRBJ1-2	.	TGTGCCAGCAGCTTGCAAGGCTATGGCTACACCTTC	CASSLQGYGYTF
.	TRBV5-4	TRBJ2-1	.	TGTGCCAGCAGCTTGCAGGGGGAGGACAATGAGCAGTTCTTC	CASSLQGEDNEQFF
.	TRBV19	TRBJ1-5	.	TGTGCCAGTAGTGGTCCCCAGCCCCAGCATTTT	CASSGPQPQHF
.	TRBV12-1	TRBJ1-4	.	TGTGCCAGCAGCTTAACGAAAGAACCGCTGGGAAATGAAAAACTGTTTTTT	CASSLTKEPLGNEKLFF
.	TRBV5-1	TRBJ1-2	.	TGCGCCAGCAGCTTGGAGGGTTGGGGTTCGTATGGCTACACCTTC	CASSLEGWGSYGYTF
once	TRBV5-1	TRBJ2-5	TRBD2	TGCGCCAGCAGCTTGGCGTCGGGCGGGAGGGACCCCCAGTACTTC	CASSLASGGRDPQYF
.	TRBV7-9	TRBJ2-1	TRBD1	TGTGCCAGCAGCCCCTACGGACAGGGGGCGACTGAGCAGTTCTTC	CASSPYGQGATEQFF
.	TRBV6-6	TRBJ2-1	.	TGTGCCAGCAGGACAGGCACTAATGAGCAGTTCTTC	CASRTGTNEQFF
.	TRBV7-3	TRBJ2-3	.	TGTGCCAGCAGCTTAATGACGGGTGATGATACGCAGTATTTT	CASSLMTGDDTQYF
.	TRBV29-1	TRBJ2-5	.	TGCAGCGCTCCGGGGGTGGATTGGGGGACCCAGTACTTC	CSAPGVDWGTQYF
.	TRBV18	TRBJ1-1	.	TGTGCCAGCTCACCACCCGGACCTGTGAACACTGAAGCTTTCTTT	CASSPPGPVNTEAFF
.	TRBV10-1	TRBJ1-1	.	TGCGCCAGCAGTAACAGAGGAGGGACTGAAGCTTTCTTT	CASSNRGGTEAFF
.	TRBV7-9	TRBJ1-1	.	TGTGCCAGCAGCTTAGTAGGGTCTGAAGCTTTCTTT	CASSLVGSEAFF
.	TRBV5-1	TRBJ2-5	TRBD2	TGCGCCAGCAGCTTGATGCCAGCGGGGGTAGGTAGGACCCAGTACTTC	CASSLMPAGVGRTQYF
.	TRBV29-1	TRBJ1-1	.	TGCAGCGACCCCGGAAAGGTCCAGACAGCTTTCTTT	CSDPGKVQTAFF
once	TRBV7-2	TRBJ1-1	TRBD1	TGTGCCAGCAGCAGGCGACAGGGATTTACTGAAGCTTTCTTT	CASSRRQGFTEAFF
.	TRBV19	TRBJ2-5	.	TGTGCCAGTAGTATCGGCAGTGCTCTTAGCGGAGAGACCCAGTACTTC	CASSIGSALSGETQYF
.	TRBV19	TRBJ1-3	TRBD1	TGTGCCAGTAAAGCTACAGGGGGCGGAAACACCATATATTTT	CASKATGGGNTIYF
.	TRBV6-5	TRBJ1-5	TRBD1	TGTGCCAGCAGTTACGACAGGGGAGGTCAGCCCCAGCATTTT	CASSYDRGGQPQHF
.	TRBV9	TRBJ2-1	.	TGTGCCAGCAGCGTACAGGGGTCAAATGAGCAGTTCTTC	CASSVQGSNEQFF
few	TRBV5-1	TRBJ2-1	TRBD2	TGCGCCAGCAGCTCGACCGGGACTAGGGTCTACAATGAGCAGTTCTTC	CASSSTGTRVYNEQFF
.	TRBV29-1	TRBJ2-7	.	TGCAGCGTTGATCCCAGGGCTTATTGCTACGAGCAGTACTTC	CSVDPRAYCYEQYF
.	TRBV7-8	TRBJ1-4	TRBD1	TGTGCCAGCAGTCTACAGGGGGCGCTTAGTGAAAAACTGTTTTTT	CASSLQGALSEKLFF
.	TRBV5-1	TRBJ2-1	.	TGCGCCAGCAGCTTGGGTGACAACAATGAGCAGTTCTTC	CASSLGDNNEQFF
.	TRBV2	TRBJ1-1	TRBD1	TGTGCCAGCAGTCTCCAGGACAGGGGGGTAGTGAACACTGAAGCTTTCTTT	CASSLQDRGVVNTEAFF
.	TRBV6-5	TRBJ1-2	.	TGTGCCAGCAGTTACAATAGCGGGGCCGGCTACACCTTC	CASSYNSGAGYTF
.	TRBV6-5	TRBJ2-1	.	TGTGCCAGCAGCAGGGACTCCTACAATGAGCAGTTCTTC	CASSRDSYNEQFF
few	TRBV29-1	TRBJ2-6	.	TGCAGCGTTGCCGAGGGATACTCTGGGGCCAACGTCCTGACTTTC	CSVAEGYSGANVLTF
.	TRBV7-3	TRBJ2-4	.	TGTGCCAGCAGTAACATGCAAAACATTCAGTACTTC	CASSNMQNIQYF
.	TRBV6-1	TRBJ2-5	TRBD2	TGTGCCAGCAGTGTATCACTAGCGGGAGTGGAAGAGACCCAGTACTTC	CASSVSLAGVEETQYF
.	TRBV6-5	TRBJ1-2	TRBD1	TGTGCCAGCAGTTTGGGCAGGGGGCTCGAGAACTATGGCTACACCTTC	CASSLGRGLENYGYTF
.	TRBV28	TRBJ2-1	TRBD2	TGTGCCAGCAGTTCCCTCGGGCTAGCGGATTACAATGAGCAGTTCTTC	CASSSLGLADYNEQFF
.	TRBV27	TRBJ1-1	.	TGTGCCAGCAGGACCGGGGTGTGGGTAAACACTGAAGCTTTCTTT	CASRTGVWVNTEAFF
many	TRBV7-6	TRBJ2-3	TRBD1	TGTGCCAGCAGCTTGGACAGGGAAGATACGCAGTATTTT	CASSLDREDTQYF
few	TRBV4-3	TRBJ2-7	.	TGCGCCAGCAGCCAAGAAATAGGCCTCCTCCACCCCTACTACGAGCAGTACTTC	CASSQEIGLLHPYYEQYF